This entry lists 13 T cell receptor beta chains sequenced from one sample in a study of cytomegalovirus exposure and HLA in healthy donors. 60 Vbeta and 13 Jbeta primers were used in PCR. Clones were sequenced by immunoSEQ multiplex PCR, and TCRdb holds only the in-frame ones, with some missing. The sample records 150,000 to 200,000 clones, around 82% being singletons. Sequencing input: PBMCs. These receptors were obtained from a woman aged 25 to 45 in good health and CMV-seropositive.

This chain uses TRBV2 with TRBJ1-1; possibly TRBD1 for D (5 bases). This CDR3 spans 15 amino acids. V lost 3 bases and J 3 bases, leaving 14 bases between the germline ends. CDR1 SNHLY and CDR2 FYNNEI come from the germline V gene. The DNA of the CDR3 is TGTGCCAGCAGTGATTCCCGGGGAGGGGACACTGAAGCTTTCTTT. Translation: CASSDSRGGDTEAFF.

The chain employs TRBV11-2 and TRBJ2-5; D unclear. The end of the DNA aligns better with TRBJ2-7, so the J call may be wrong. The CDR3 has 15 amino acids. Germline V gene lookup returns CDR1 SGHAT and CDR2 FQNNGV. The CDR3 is CASSSYQGVSYEQYF. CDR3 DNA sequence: TGTGCCAGCAGCTCATATCAAGGAGTATCTTACGAGCAGTACTTC.

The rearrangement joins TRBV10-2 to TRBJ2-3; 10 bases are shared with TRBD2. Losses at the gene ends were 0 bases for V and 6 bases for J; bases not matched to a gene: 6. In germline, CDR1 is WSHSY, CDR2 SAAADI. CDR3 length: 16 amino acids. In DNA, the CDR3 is TGCGCCAGCAGTGAGTCTCGTCTAGCGGGGGCGGATACGCAGTATTTT. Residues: CASSESRLAGADTQYF.

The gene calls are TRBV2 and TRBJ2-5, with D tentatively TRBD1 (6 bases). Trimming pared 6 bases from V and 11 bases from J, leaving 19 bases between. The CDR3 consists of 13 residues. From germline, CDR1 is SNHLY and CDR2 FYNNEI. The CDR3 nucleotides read TGTGCCAGCAGCGATACCGGGACAATTGAGCAGTACTTC. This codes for CASSDTGTIEQYF.

As DNA, the CDR3 is TGTGCCATCAGTGTCCGGGGTGGAGTAGCGGGGACCCAAGAGACCCAGTACTTC. Translation gives CAISVRGGVAGTQETQYF. V usage is TRBV10-3 and J usage is TRBJ2-5; 8 nucleotides agree with TRBD2. V trimming: 4 bases; J trimming: 1 base; junction bases outside the gene matches: 14. The CDR3 is made up of 18 amino acids. CDR1 ENHRY and CDR2 SYGVKD come from the germline V gene.

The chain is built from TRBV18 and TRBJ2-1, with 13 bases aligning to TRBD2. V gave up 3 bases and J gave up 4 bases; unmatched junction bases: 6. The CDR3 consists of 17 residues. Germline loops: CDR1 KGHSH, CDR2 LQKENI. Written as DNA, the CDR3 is TGTGCCAGCTCACCGTCGGGACTAGCGGGGCCATACAATGAGCAGTTCTTC. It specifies CASSPSGLAGPYNEQFF.

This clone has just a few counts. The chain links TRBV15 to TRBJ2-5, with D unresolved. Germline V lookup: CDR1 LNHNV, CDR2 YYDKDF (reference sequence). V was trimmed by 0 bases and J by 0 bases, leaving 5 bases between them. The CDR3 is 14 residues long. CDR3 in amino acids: CATSREQYQETQYF. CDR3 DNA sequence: TGTGCCACCAGCAGAGAGCAGTACCAAGAGACCCAGTACTTC.

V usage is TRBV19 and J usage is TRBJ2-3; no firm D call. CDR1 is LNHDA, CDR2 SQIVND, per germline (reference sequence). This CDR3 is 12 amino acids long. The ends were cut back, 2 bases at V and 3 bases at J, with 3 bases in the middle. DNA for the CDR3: TGTGCCAGTAGTATAACTACAGATACGCAGTATTTT. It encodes CASSITTDTQYF.

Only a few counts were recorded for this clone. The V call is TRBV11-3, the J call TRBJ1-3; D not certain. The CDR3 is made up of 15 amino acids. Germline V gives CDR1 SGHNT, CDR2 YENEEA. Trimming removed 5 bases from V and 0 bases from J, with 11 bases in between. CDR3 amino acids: CASSPDIYSGNTIYF. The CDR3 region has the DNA TGTGCCAGCAGCCCCGACATTTACTCTGGAAACACCATATATTTT.

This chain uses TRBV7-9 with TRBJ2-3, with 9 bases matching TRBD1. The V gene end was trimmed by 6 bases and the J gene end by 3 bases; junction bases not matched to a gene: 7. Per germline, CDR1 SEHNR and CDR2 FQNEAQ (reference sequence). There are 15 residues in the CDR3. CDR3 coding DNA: TGTGCCAGCAGGGCCCGGGACAGGGCGACAGATACGCAGTATTTT. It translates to CASRARDRATDTQYF.

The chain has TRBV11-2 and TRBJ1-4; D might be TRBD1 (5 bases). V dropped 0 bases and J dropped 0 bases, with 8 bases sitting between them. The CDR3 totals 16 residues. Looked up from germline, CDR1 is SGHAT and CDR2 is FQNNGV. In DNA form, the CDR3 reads TGTGCCAGCAGCTTAGATATCAGGGCAACTAATGAAAAACTGTTTTTT. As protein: CASSLDIRATNEKLFF.

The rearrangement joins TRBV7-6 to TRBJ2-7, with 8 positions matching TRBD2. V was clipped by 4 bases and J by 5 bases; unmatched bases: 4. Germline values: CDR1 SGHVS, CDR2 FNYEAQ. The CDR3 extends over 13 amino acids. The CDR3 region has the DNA TGTGCCAGCAGCTCGGGAGGGGGTGACGAGCAGTACTTC. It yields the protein CASSSGGGDEQYF.

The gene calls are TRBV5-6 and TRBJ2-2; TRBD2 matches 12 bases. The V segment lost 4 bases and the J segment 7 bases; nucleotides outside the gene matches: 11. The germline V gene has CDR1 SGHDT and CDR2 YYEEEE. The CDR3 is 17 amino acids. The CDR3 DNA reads TGTGCCAGCAGCCCCGGCGGACTAGCGGGGATGGGCGGGGAGCTGTTTTTT. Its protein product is CASSPGGLAGMGGELFF.